This TCR beta chain emerged from a study of CD8 T cells in Susac syndrome. With random hexamers, roughly 0.45 to 1 ug RNA was reverse transcribed. MiXCR, run by TCRdb on the immunoSEQ multiplex PCR reads, gives a single entry per CDR3 protein. In the table there are around 200,000 distinct CDR3 sequences, approximately 95% of which are singletons. Germline values: CDR1 SNHLY, CDR2 FYNNEI. V gave up 6 bases and J gave up 3 bases, with 12 bases separating them. The CDR3 consists of 13 residues. The receptor comes from a human donor with multiple sclerosis. This chain joins TRBV2 and TRBJ2-7; no reliable D call. The sequencing input was CD4+ T cells from PBMCs. CDR3 protein: CASRGISLYEQYF. The CDR3, as DNA: TGTGCCAGCAGGGGGATCTCCCTCTACGAGCAGTACTTC.